The source of this TCR beta chain is a study of T cell changes during pregnancy in multiple sclerosis. The germline V gene has CDR1 MNHNY and CDR2 SVGAGI (reference sequence). Trimming took 2 bases from V and 6 from J; bases not matched to a gene: 5. The CDR3 extends over 14 amino acids. Repertoires were generated with immunoSEQ multiplex PCR, while TCRdb's copy carries only in-frame clones and drops some. The sample contains around 81,000 clones, roughly 89% of which appear only once. The sequenced sample was peripheral blood, obtained after pregnancy. The chain combines TRBV6-6 with TRBJ2-7; the match to TRBD1 covers 9 bases. The origin of this receptor is a female donor in good health, enrolled as a control in a pregnancy study. CDR3 loop: CASSYRDRVGEQYF. The DNA for the CDR3 is TGTGCCAGCAGTTACCGGGACAGGGTGGGCGAGCAGTACTTC.